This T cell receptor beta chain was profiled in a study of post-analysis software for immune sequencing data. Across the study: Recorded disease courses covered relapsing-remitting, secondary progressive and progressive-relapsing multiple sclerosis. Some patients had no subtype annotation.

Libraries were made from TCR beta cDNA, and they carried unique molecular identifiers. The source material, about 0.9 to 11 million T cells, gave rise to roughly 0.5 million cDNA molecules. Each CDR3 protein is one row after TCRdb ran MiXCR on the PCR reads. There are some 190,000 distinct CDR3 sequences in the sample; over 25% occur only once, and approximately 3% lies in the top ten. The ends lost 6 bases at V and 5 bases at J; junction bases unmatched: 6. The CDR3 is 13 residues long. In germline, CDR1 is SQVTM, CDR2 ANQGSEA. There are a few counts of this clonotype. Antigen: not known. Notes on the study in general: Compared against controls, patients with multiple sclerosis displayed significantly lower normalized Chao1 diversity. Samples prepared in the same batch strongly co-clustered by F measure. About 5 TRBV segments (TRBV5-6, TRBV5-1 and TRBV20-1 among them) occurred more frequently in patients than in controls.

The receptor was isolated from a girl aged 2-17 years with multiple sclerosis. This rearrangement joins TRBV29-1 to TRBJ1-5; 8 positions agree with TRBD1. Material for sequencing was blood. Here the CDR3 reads CSVGLQGDQPQHF. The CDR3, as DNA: TGCAGCGTGGGATTACAGGGGGATCAGCCCCAGCATTTT.